The 15 T cell receptor beta chains reported below all come from one sample, sequenced in a study of blood T cell repertoires in COVID-19. TCRdb's copy holds only in-frame clones and misses some; the assay was immunoSEQ multiplex PCR. The sample lists around 270,000 clones, about nine tenths occurring once. Sequenced material: peripheral blood. These receptors came from a man between 60 and 70 years old who had recovered from COVID-19.

This chain links TRBV5-1 with TRBJ2-3; 11 positions agree with TRBD2. V dropped 0 bases and J dropped 5; count of bases not matched to a gene: 5. The germline gives CDR1 SGHRS, CDR2 YFSETQ. The CDR3 loop spans 16 amino acids. The CDR3 loop reads CASSLDSGGVGDTQYF. In DNA, the CDR3 is TGCGCCAGCAGCTTGGATAGCGGGGGGGTTGGAGATACGCAGTATTTT.

This chain links TRBV6-6 with TRBJ1-3; 7 bases are shared with TRBD1. Germline trimming cut 6 bases from V and 1 base from J; bases unmatched to any gene: 6. Germline lookup yields CDR1 MNHNY and CDR2 SVGAGI (reference sequence). The CDR3 length is 15 residues. DNA of the CDR3: TGTGCCAGCAGAGCAGGGGGTACTTCTGGAAACACCATATATTTT. This codes for CASRAGGTSGNTIYF.

This sequence joins TRBV19 and TRBJ1-6, with D tentatively TRBD1 (5 bases). V lost 3 bases and J 10 bases, leaving 7 bases between the germline ends. This CDR3 is built from 12 residues. CDR1 is LNHDA and CDR2 is SQIVND in the germline V gene (reference sequence). As DNA, the CDR3 is TGTGCCAGTAGTATTACAGGATCACCCCTCCACTTT. Its protein is CASSITGSPLHF.

The rearrangement links TRBV3-1 (or the pseudogene TRBV3-2) to TRBJ1-3; D is possibly TRBD1 (5 bases). V was clipped by 7 bases and J by 0 bases, with 13 bases between them. The CDR3 length is 15 residues. The germline CDR1 and CDR2 sequences are LGHDT and YNNKEL (reference sequence). The CDR3 here is CASNPGRNSGNTIYF. In DNA, the CDR3 is TGTGCCAGCAACCCAGGGCGAAACTCTGGAAACACCATATATTTT.

The chain combines TRBV3-1 (or the pseudogene TRBV3-2) with TRBJ2-5; D call uncertain. In germline, CDR1 is LGHDT, CDR2 YNNKEL (reference sequence). The V gene lost 0 bases and the J gene lost 5 bases, with 10 bases spanning the gap. The length of the CDR3 is 14 residues. The CDR3 region has the DNA TGTGCCAGCAGCCAAGATGTCGTGCAGGAGACCCAGTACTTC. Amino acid sequence: CASSQDVVQETQYF.

This clone was counted a single time. The chain joins TRBV7-2 to TRBJ2-3; D is possibly TRBD2 (6 bases). V was pared by 3 bases and J by 3 bases, with 13 bases between. This CDR3 spans 15 amino acids. The V gene's germline CDR1 is SGHTA and CDR2 FQGNSA. CDR3 sequence reads: CASSFRAAGTDTQYF. CDR3 nucleotide sequence: TGTGCCAGCAGCTTTCGAGCGGCGGGGACAGATACGCAGTATTTT.

The chain combines TRBV4-1 with TRBJ2-7; 11 bases map to TRBD2. Germline V gives CDR1 MGHRA, CDR2 YSYEKL. The CDR3 is 16 residues long. V was clipped by 6 bases and J by 0 bases; unmatched bases: 7. This CDR3 is CASSAHSGGASYEQYF. Written as DNA, the CDR3 is TGCGCCAGCAGTGCGCATAGCGGGGGGGCCTCCTACGAGCAGTACTTC.

The CDR3, as DNA: TGTGCCAGTAGTACCCGACAGGGTTTAAACACCGGGGAGCTGTTTTTT. Protein sequence: CASSTRQGLNTGELFF. V and J are TRBV19 and TRBJ2-2; 7 nucleotides line up with TRBD1. V dropped 4 bases and J dropped 2; count of bases not matched to a gene: 7. Germline loops: CDR1 LNHDA, CDR2 SQIVND (reference sequence). The CDR3 extends over 16 amino acids.

With respect to this clone: This sample includes further DNA sequences coding for the same CDR3. The chain employs TRBV18 and TRBJ2-7; D is undetermined. Germline V lookup: CDR1 KGHSH, CDR2 LQKENI. The CDR3 is made up of 12 amino acids. Trimming left V 3 bases short and J 4 bases short, with 7 bases between. The CDR3 DNA reads as TGTGCCAGCTCACCTGACTCATACGAGCAGTACTTC. Residues: CASSPDSYEQYF.

This clone turned up a few times. This rearrangement joins TRBV9 to TRBJ2-7; maybe TRBD1 (6 bases). This CDR3 contains 15 residues. Germline V gene lookup returns CDR1 SGDLS and CDR2 YYNGEE. The V gene lost 4 bases and the J gene lost 3 bases, with 17 bases spanning the gap. The CDR3 reads CASSTRDTPGYEQYF. The CDR3 nucleotides read TGTGCCAGCAGCACCCGGGACACCCCGGGCTACGAGCAGTACTTC.

The chain links TRBV7-2 to TRBJ1-2; TRBD1 might be the D (5 bases). This CDR3 contains 13 residues. V lost 5 bases to trimming and J lost 8 bases, with 15 bases between them. Per the germline V gene, CDR1 is SGHTA and CDR2 is FQGNSA. DNA for the CDR3: TGTGCCAGCAGCCCAGTCGGGGGTCGCGGCTACACCTTC. It encodes CASSPVGGRGYTF.

The chain employs TRBV4-1 and TRBJ2-3; the D gene is possibly TRBD2 (7 bases). Germline lookup yields CDR1 MGHRA and CDR2 YSYEKL. The length of the CDR3 is 13 residues. Trimming cost V 1 base and J 6 bases, with 8 bases left between them. CDR3 residues: CASSQGGGDTQYF. The CDR3, as DNA: TGCGCCAGCAGCCAAGGCGGGGGCGATACGCAGTATTTT.

The V and J genes are TRBV27 and TRBJ1-6, with TRBD1 matching 10 bases. This CDR3 has 12 amino acids. The trim removed 6 bases at V and 10 bases at J, leaving 0 bases unmatched. Germline CDR1 and CDR2: MNHEY and SMNVEV (reference sequence). CDR3 bases: TGTGCCAGCAGGGACAGGGGGTCACCCCTCCACTTT. Its translation is CASRDRGSPLHF.

The chain uses TRBV7-2 and TRBJ1-2; D might be TRBD1 (6 bases). Trimming took off 1 base at V and 6 bases at J, with 24 bases between the two ends. From germline, CDR1 is SGHTA and CDR2 FQGNSA. The CDR3 length is 18 residues. The CDR3 protein is CASSLVYGGAGQGDGYTF. Here the CDR3 DNA reads TGTGCCAGCAGCTTAGTTTATGGGGGCGCAGGACAAGGAGATGGCTACACCTTC. Full variable domain (rest looked up from reference TRBV7-2 and TRBJ1-2): GAGVSQSPSNKVTEKGKDVELRCDPISGHTALYWYRQSLGQGLEFLIYFQGNSAPDKSGLPSDRFSAERTGGSVSTLTIQRTQQEDSAVYLCASSLVYGGAGQGDGYTFGSGTRLTVV.

The chain combines TRBV6-6 with TRBJ1-2; TRBD1 aligns across 7 bases. CDR3 length: 13 amino acids. Germline assignment: CDR1 MNHNY and CDR2 SVGAGI (reference sequence). With V trimmed by 2 bases and J by 8 bases, 5 bases remained unmatched. The CDR3, as DNA: TGTGCCAGCAGTTACCGAGACAGGGAGGGCTACACCTTC. Encoded protein: CASSYRDREGYTF.